Listed here is a single T cell receptor (beta chain). The antigen remains undetermined. The germline V and J ends were trimmed by 0 bases and 2 bases, with 11 bases remaining between them. There are 15 residues in the CDR3. CDR1 and CDR2 (germline): LNHNV, YYDKDF (reference sequence). These data belong to a study of T-cell memory formation after mild COVID-19. Points from the study as a whole: Researchers report contracting CD4+ clones mostly in CM and EM, with CD8+ clones in EMRA.

UMIs and sample barcodes were carried by the TCR alpha and TCR beta cDNA libraries that 5'RACE produced using constant-segment primers. MiXCR was run by TCRdb on the 5' RACE reads, yielding one entry per CDR3 protein. The sample shows about 190,000 distinct CDR3 sequences, around 25% of them seen only once. The sequence was obtained from an adult woman who had mild COVID-19 (a few samples of this study predate the infection). Cell type and time point are not known. The chain employs TRBV15 and TRBJ2-7, with D perhaps TRBD1 (5 bases). The sample consisted of PBMCs or a T cell subset sorted from them (not recorded which). The CDR3 nucleotides read TGTGCCACCAGCAGAGATATCCCAGGGACCTACGAGCAGTACTTC. Amino acid sequence: CATSRDIPGTYEQYF.